Following are 30 T cell receptor beta chains from one sample sequenced in a study of blood T cell repertoires in COVID-19. Sequenced by immunoSEQ multiplex PCR; TCRdb stores in-frame clones only, minus some. This table has 350,000 to 400,000 clones, approximately 89% appearing once. The sample consisted of PBMCs or T cells enriched from blood (not recorded which). The receptors stem from a woman in her 40s who had been exposed to COVID-19.

The rearrangement uses TRBV18 and TRBJ2-1, with D possibly TRBD1 on 6 matching bases. The V end was cut by 1 base, the J end by 8 bases, with 12 bases between. The CDR3 runs 14 residues. Germline V gene sequence: CDR1 KGHSH, CDR2 LQKENI. DNA for the CDR3: TGTGCCAGCTCACCACGAGTACAGGGCGATGAGCAGTTCTTC. This sequence encodes CASSPRVQGDEQFF. The entire variable domain, with the rest obtained from reference TRBV18 and TRBJ2-1, is as follows: NAGVMQNPRHLVRRRGQEARLRCSPMKGHSHVYWYRQLPEEGLKFMVYLQKENIIDESGMPKERFSAEFPKEGPSILRIQQVVRGDSAAYFCASSPRVQGDEQFFGPGTRLTVL.

This clone was seen just once. CDR3 amino acids: CASSLAGTSIYGEQFF. The DNA for the CDR3 is TGTGCCAGTAGCCTGGCGGGGACTAGCATTTATGGTGAGCAGTTCTTC. The chain couples TRBV19 to TRBJ2-1, with 9 positions matching TRBD2. V trimming: 6 bases; J trimming: 9 bases; junction bases outside the gene matches: 15. The CDR3 is 16 amino acids. In germline, CDR1 is LNHDA, CDR2 SQIVND (reference sequence).

This rearrangement joins TRBV6-5 to TRBJ2-5, with 7 positions matching TRBD2. V dropped 0 bases and J dropped 5; count of bases not matched to a gene: 6. The germline V gene has CDR1 MNHEY and CDR2 SVGAGI. The CDR3 is made up of 15 amino acids. CDR3 sequence (DNA): TGTGCCAGCAGTTACTCCTCAGCCGGGGGGGAGACCCAGTACTTC. Encoded protein: CASSYSSAGGETQYF.

The gene calls are TRBV10-2 and TRBJ2-2; D may be TRBD1 (6 bases). Germline CDR1 WSHSY, CDR2 SAAADI. The CDR3 extends over 14 amino acids. V shed 3 bases and J shed 6 bases, with 11 bases lying between them. For the CDR3, the DNA is TGCGCCAGCAGTGACAGGGGTTTAGCCGGGGAGCTGTTTTTT. Residues: CASSDRGLAGELFF.

The V call is TRBV18, the J call TRBJ1-1, with a tentative D call TRBD1 (5 bases). CDR1 is KGHSH and CDR2 is LQKENI in the germline V gene. CDR3 length: 16 residues. V shed 2 bases and J shed 1 base, with 14 bases lying between them. CDR3 in amino acids: CASSPSLTGRNTEAFF. In DNA, the CDR3 is TGTGCCAGCTCACCATCATTAACAGGCAGGAACACTGAAGCTTTCTTT.

The chain is built from TRBV12-3 or TRBV12-4 and TRBJ1-6, with no clear D. Trimming stripped 3 bases from V and 5 bases from J, with 5 bases between. CDR3 length equals 13 residues. CDR3 protein: CASSFNDNSPLHF. The CDR3, as DNA: TGTGCCAGCAGTTTTAATGATAATTCACCCCTCCACTTT.

The chain uses TRBV3-1 (or the pseudogene TRBV3-2) and TRBJ1-2; D might be TRBD1 (6 bases). CDR3 length equals 13 residues. V was shortened by 1 base and J by 6 bases, with 9 bases between the two germline ends. Germline V lookup: CDR1 LGHDT, CDR2 YNNKEL (reference sequence). Here the CDR3 reads CASSQASGDGYTF. CDR3 in DNA: TGTGCCAGCAGCCAAGCATCAGGGGATGGCTACACCTTC.

This sequence joins TRBV14 and TRBJ1-3, with no clear D. The V and J ends lost 1 base and 0 bases respectively, with 4 bases between them. The CDR3 has 14 residues. Germline V gene sequence: CDR1 SGHDN, CDR2 FVKESK. CDR3 amino acids: CASSQVYSGNTIYF. The CDR3 nucleotides read TGTGCCAGCAGCCAAGTCTACTCTGGAAACACCATATATTTT.

The rearrangement uses TRBV10-1 and TRBJ2-1; TRBD1 matches at 10 bases. With V trimmed by 5 bases and J by 7 bases, 2 bases remained unmatched. From germline, CDR1 is WNHNN and CDR2 SYGVQD (reference sequence). The CDR3 sequence is 13 residues long. CDR3 region: CASSRQGANEQFF. CDR3 DNA: TGCGCCAGCAGTCGACAGGGGGCGAATGAGCAGTTCTTC.

This sequence joins TRBV2 and TRBJ1-2; D is undetermined. V was trimmed by 4 bases and J by 5 bases, leaving 8 bases between them. The CDR3 contains 12 residues. From germline, CDR1 is SNHLY and CDR2 FYNNEI. CDR3 protein: CASSVNGYGYTF. For the CDR3, the DNA is TGTGCCAGCAGTGTAAACGGGTATGGCTACACCTTC.

This chain links TRBV7-9 with TRBJ2-2; D is undetermined. The CDR3 runs to 14 residues. The germline gives CDR1 SEHNR, CDR2 FQNEAQ (reference sequence). The V end lost 5 bases, the J end lost 0 bases, and 7 bases lay between the germline ends. CDR3 nucleotides: TGTGCCAGCAGCCGAGGAGCGAACACCGGGGAGCTGTTTTTT. Its protein is CASSRGANTGELFF.

CDR3 amino acids: CASSFINTEAFF. CDR3 in DNA: TGTGCCAGCAGCTTCATTAACACTGAAGCTTTCTTT. The chain combines TRBV7-8 with TRBJ1-1; unclear D gene. CDR3 length: 12 residues. With 3 bases removed from V and 2 bases from J, the gap between germline ends came to 4 bases. Per the germline V gene, CDR1 is SGHVS and CDR2 is FQNEAQ.

The chain has TRBV19 and TRBJ1-2, with 7 bases lining up with TRBD1. V was pared by 0 bases and J by 0 bases, with 19 bases of the junction left unmatched. CDR1 is LNHDA, CDR2 SQIVND, per germline (reference sequence). The CDR3 extends over 21 amino acids. CDR3 sequence (DNA): TGTGCCAGTAGTATAGATCGGGCGACAGGGACGTCTCTTGAATCTAACTATGGCTACACCTTC. Amino acids: CASSIDRATGTSLESNYGYTF.

This chain links TRBV7-9 with TRBJ1-2; 7 positions match TRBD1. V shed 5 bases and J 6 bases; nucleotides not matched to a gene: 6. CDR1 is SEHNR and CDR2 is FQNEAQ in the germline V gene (reference sequence). The CDR3 is 13 residues long. The CDR3 region has the DNA TGTGCCAGCAGCCCTGGGACAGTTGATGGCTACACCTTC. It specifies CASSPGTVDGYTF.

The genes are TRBV5-4 and TRBJ2-1; D ambiguous. The length of the CDR3 is 15 residues. In germline, CDR1 is SGHNT, CDR2 YYREEE (reference sequence). V shed 4 bases and J shed 0 bases, with 11 bases lying between them. The CDR3 region is CASSPPTGSYNEQFF. DNA of the CDR3: TGTGCCAGCAGCCCCCCCACGGGCTCCTACAATGAGCAGTTCTTC. The variable domain in full, completed from reference TRBV5-4 and TRBJ2-1, reads ETGVTQSPTHLIKTRGQQVTLRCSSQSGHNTVSWYQQALGQGPQFIFQYYREEENGRGNFPPRFSGLQFPNYSSELNVNALELDDSALYLCASSPPTGSYNEQFFGPGTRLTVL.

The CDR3 protein is CASSPLLTDSGANVLTF. The CDR3 DNA is TGTGCCAGCAGCCCCCTCCTAACCGACTCTGGGGCCAACGTCCTGACTTTC. The chain carries TRBV28 and TRBJ2-6; no clear D gene. The length of the CDR3 is 17 residues. The germline V gene encodes CDR1 MDHEN and CDR2 SYDVKM. Trimming shortened V by 6 bases and J by 0 bases, and 15 bases separated the two germline ends.

Only one count was recorded for this clone. This chain connects TRBV18 to TRBJ1-1; possible D gene TRBD1, 5 bases. Germline CDR1 is KGHSH and CDR2 is LQKENI. V dropped 1 base and J dropped 1 base, with 19 bases sitting between them. This CDR3 comprises 18 residues. CDR3 sequence (DNA): TGTGCCAGCTCACCACTCACCCGGGGGATCTCGGGGAACACTGAAGCTTTCTTT. This translates into CASSPLTRGISGNTEAFF. Supplemented by reference TRBV18 and TRBJ1-1, the full variable domain reads NAGVMQNPRHLVRRRGQEARLRCSPMKGHSHVYWYRQLPEEGLKFMVYLQKENIIDESGMPKERFSAEFPKEGPSILRIQQVVRGDSAAYFCASSPLTRGISGNTEAFFGQGTRLTVV.

The V gene is TRBV5-4, the J gene TRBJ1-4; a possible D gene is TRBD1 (5 bases). Trimming cost V 4 bases and J 6 bases, with 16 bases left between them. The germline V gene has CDR1 SGHNT and CDR2 YYREEE (reference sequence). The length of the CDR3 is 15 residues. DNA of the CDR3: TGTGCCAGCAGCCGAGCGGGACCGGGAGATGAAAAACTGTTTTTT. Translated, it gives CASSRAGPGDEKLFF.

This chain joins TRBV7-8 and TRBJ2-7; 9 bases agree with TRBD1. CDR1 is SGHVS, CDR2 FQNEAQ, per germline. V trimming: 0 bases; J trimming: 1 base; junction bases outside the gene matches: 13. The CDR3 consists of 19 residues. The CDR3 nucleotides read TGTGCCAGCAGCTTAGCAGCCGACAGGGGGAGGTCCATTTCCTACGAGCAGTACTTC. This encodes CASSLAADRGRSISYEQYF. Full variable domain (rest looked up from reference TRBV7-8 and TRBJ2-7): GAGVSQSPRYKVAKRGQDVALRCDPISGHVSLFWYQQALGQGPEFLTYFQNEAQLDKSGLPSDRFFAERPEGSVSTLKIQRTQQEDSAVYLCASSLAADRGRSISYEQYFGPGTRLTVT.

The rearrangement uses TRBV13 and TRBJ1-1; maybe TRBD1 (5 bases). V lost 5 bases to trimming and J lost 4 bases, with 11 bases between them. Germline V lookup: CDR1 PRHDT, CDR2 FYEKMQ (reference sequence). CDR3 length: 13 amino acids. CDR3 in amino acids: CASSPGGGTEAFF. In DNA, the CDR3 is TGTGCCAGCAGCCCGGGGGGGGGCACTGAAGCTTTCTTT.

The chain links TRBV9 to TRBJ2-7; tentative D call: TRBD1 (6 bases). Germline values: CDR1 SGDLS, CDR2 YYNGEE. This CDR3 has 15 residues. V was clipped by 4 bases and J by 2 bases, with 16 bases between them. This CDR3 reads CASSPHPKGAYEQYF. The CDR3 DNA reads TGTGCCAGCAGCCCACACCCCAAGGGGGCCTACGAGCAGTACTTC.

V gene TRBV19 combines with J gene TRBJ1-2; D is perhaps TRBD1 (6 bases). The germline V and J ends were trimmed by 5 bases and 0 bases, with 10 bases remaining between them. CDR1 is LNHDA, CDR2 SQIVND, per germline (reference sequence). The CDR3 covers 14 residues. Written as DNA, the CDR3 is TGTGCCAGTAGTCCACGACAGGCTAACTATGGCTACACCTTC. Its translation: CASSPRQANYGYTF.

This chain uses TRBV7-8 with TRBJ2-7; 7 bases agree with TRBD1. J was trimmed by 6 bases and V by 1 base; bases with no gene match: 9. Germline-derived CDR1 and CDR2 are SGHVS and FQNEAQ. The CDR3 sequence is 15 residues long. CDR3 residues: CASSLGPRGIIEQYF. The CDR3 coding sequence is TGTGCCAGCAGCTTAGGGCCCAGGGGGATAATCGAGCAGTACTTC.

V is TRBV6-2 or TRBV6-3 and J is TRBJ2-6, with a tentative D call TRBD2 (5 bases). CDR1 MNHEY and CDR2 SVGEGT come from the germline V gene. Trimming left V 5 bases short and J 13 bases short, with 18 bases between. CDR3 length: 14 residues. In DNA, the CDR3 is TGTGCCAGCAGTCCCGGACTGCTCGCCGGAGTCCTGACTTTC. This translates into CASSPGLLAGVLTF.

This clone has just one count. The J gene is TRBJ1-2, the V gene TRBV21-1. TRBV21-1 is shown as a pseudogene. The CDR3 extends over 17 amino acids. This CDR3 reads CASSKSDGLALNYGYTF. In nucleotides, the CDR3 is TGTGCCAGCAGCAAATCGGATGGGTTAGCACTGAACTATGGCTACACCTTC.

V gene TRBV30 combines with J gene TRBJ1-2, with D possibly TRBD1 on 6 matching bases. V lost 5 bases to trimming and J lost 0 bases, with 10 bases between them. This CDR3 is 13 amino acids long. Per the germline V gene, CDR1 is GTSNPN and CDR2 is SVGIG (reference sequence). The CDR3 loop reads CAWGQFANYGYTF. The CDR3 bases are TGTGCCTGGGGACAGTTCGCTAACTATGGCTACACCTTC.

V is TRBV6-5 and J is TRBJ1-2; D unclear. The CDR3 contains 14 residues. V gave up 5 bases and J gave up 10 bases, with 20 bases separating them. Germline V lookup: CDR1 MNHEY, CDR2 SVGAGI. CDR3 sequence reads: CASSNSGNPGAYTF. DNA for the CDR3: TGTGCCAGCAGTAATTCCGGGAACCCGGGCGCCTACACCTTC.

The chain couples TRBV9 to TRBJ1-2, with 7 bases lining up with TRBD1. The germline CDR1 and CDR2 sequences are SGDLS and YYNGEE. The V and J ends lost 3 bases and 8 bases, in that order; junction bases with no gene match: 10. CDR3 length equals 14 residues. In nucleotides, the CDR3 is TGTGCCAGCAGCGCAGGGGGATCAGGGAAGGGCTACACCTTC. This gives the protein CASSAGGSGKGYTF.

This rearrangement joins TRBV10-2 to TRBJ1-5, with D perhaps matching TRBD1 (6 bases). The CDR3 has 12 residues. The germline gives CDR1 WSHSY, CDR2 SAAADI. V was shortened by 8 bases and J by 9 bases, with 14 bases between the two germline ends. CDR3 sequence (DNA): TGCGCCAGCCGATCCGGACAGACGCCCCAGCATTTT. Translation: CASRSGQTPQHF.

The chain is built from TRBV7-8 and TRBJ1-6; 7 bases agree with TRBD1. The CDR3 is 14 residues long. The germline CDR1 and CDR2 sequences are SGHVS and FQNEAQ. With 2 bases clipped from V and 8 bases from J, the junction kept 3 bases outside the gene matches. CDR3 sequence: CASSLNRGDSPLHF. The CDR3 bases are TGTGCCAGCAGCTTAAACAGGGGCGATTCACCCCTCCACTTT. The variable domain in full, completed from reference TRBV7-8 and TRBJ1-6, reads GAGVSQSPRYKVAKRGQDVALRCDPISGHVSLFWYQQALGQGPEFLTYFQNEAQLDKSGLPSDRFFAERPEGSVSTLKIQRTQQEDSAVYLCASSLNRGDSPLHFGNGTRLTVT.